This T cell receptor beta chain was sequenced for a study of OX40 agonist ivuxolimab in advanced cancers. Turning to the study itself: The study gave patients intravenous ivuxolimab at 0.01 to 10 mg/kg every 2 weeks. Patients receiving dose escalation had hepatocellular carcinoma, melanoma, renal cell or head and neck cancer. Earlier anti-PD-1, anti-PD-L1 or anti-CTLA-4 therapy was permitted; 35% to 50% had received some. The study's findings and limits: Antigen specificity remained undetermined for the expanded peripheral T cells.

This table comes from immunoSEQ multiplex PCR, and its TCRdb copy is limited to in-frame clones, with some not included. This table has tens of thousands of clones, 90% appearing once. Remarks on this clone: Its antigen is not known.

Germline lookup yields CDR1 SGHTA and CDR2 FQGNSA. V trimming: 0 bases; J trimming: 7 bases; junction bases outside the gene matches: 4. There are 16 residues in the CDR3. The genes are TRBV7-2 and TRBJ2-1; 12 nucleotides agree with TRBD2. This clonotype originated in an adult with an advanced solid tumor such as melanoma, head and neck, liver or kidney cancer. The source material was CD4+ or CD8+ T cells sorted from blood, sampled in a trial of the OX40 agonist ivuxolimab. CDR3: CASSLAGTSGPNEQFF. CDR3 sequence (DNA): TGTGCCAGCAGCTTAGCGGGGACTAGCGGGCCAAATGAGCAGTTCTTC.